This T cell receptor (beta chain) was retrieved from a study of T cell responses to AZD1222 COVID-19 vaccine. Study at large: Timing groups of about 4 and about 12 weeks for second doses were pooled. Study-wide findings and caveats: Rises in breadth and depth of Spike-specific TCRs came after two AZD1222 doses. Nearly half of spike-specific TCRs reportedly go after variant regions that carry no mutations.

The CDR3 covers 14 residues. The V gene lost 7 bases and the J gene lost 4 bases, with 15 bases spanning the gap. The germline V gene encodes CDR1 SNHLY and CDR2 FYNNEI. In the case of this clone: Its target is unknown.

Clones were read by immunoSEQ multiplex PCR, and TCRdb kept only the in-frame ones, dropping some. The sample lists some 110,000 clones, 84% occurring once. The clonotype comes from an adult in good health. The sequencing used peripheral blood, collected on day 0 of AZD1222 vaccination. The chain recombines TRBV2 with TRBJ2-3; D uncertain. Written as DNA, the CDR3 is TGTGCCAGCACTCGGCAGGCGATTCCAGATACGCAGTATTTT. It yields the protein CASTRQAIPDTQYF.